Shown below are 21 T cell receptor beta chains from a single sample sequenced in a study of blood T cell repertoires in COVID-19. The table came from immunoSEQ multiplex PCR; TCRdb's copy has only in-frame clones and leaves some out. The sample lists approximately 260,000 clones, roughly 84% occurring once. What was sequenced was peripheral blood. The receptors here all came from a woman aged 40-49 years with active or convalescent COVID-19.

V usage is TRBV9 and J usage is TRBJ2-1; 9 bases line up with TRBD2. CDR3 length equals 19 residues. V was pared by 3 bases and J by 0 bases, with 13 bases of the junction left unmatched. The germline V gene has CDR1 SGDLS and CDR2 YYNGEE. The CDR3 spells CASSDLAGSRYSSYNEQFF. As DNA, the CDR3 is TGTGCCAGCAGCGATCTAGCGGGGAGTCGATATAGCTCCTACAATGAGCAGTTCTTC. Drawing the rest from reference TRBV9 and TRBJ2-1, the complete variable domain is DSGVTQTPKHLITATGQRVTLRCSPRSGDLSVYWYQQSLDQGLQFLIQYYNGEERAKGNILERFSAQQFPDLHSELNLSSLELGDSALYFCASSDLAGSRYSSYNEQFFGPGTRLTVL.

V is TRBV4-1 and J is TRBJ1-4; D is undetermined. There are 13 residues in the CDR3. V was pared by 3 bases and J by 8 bases, with 10 bases between. The V gene's germline CDR1 is MGHRA and CDR2 YSYEKL. The CDR3 nucleotides are TGCGCCAGCAGCCAGATAATACGGGAAAAACTGTTTTTT. Translating it yields CASSQIIREKLFF.

The chain couples TRBV16 to TRBJ1-2; D unresolved. Per the germline V gene, CDR1 is KGHSY and CDR2 is FQNENV. The V gene lost 4 bases and the J gene lost 0 bases, with 15 bases spanning the gap. The CDR3 runs to 16 residues. This chain's CDR3 is CASSLTISGTNYGYTF. The CDR3 DNA is TGTGCCAGCAGCCTGACCATCTCCGGGACTAACTATGGCTACACCTTC.

The gene calls are TRBV19 and TRBJ1-4; 7 positions match TRBD1. V trimming: 3 bases; J trimming: 8 bases; junction bases outside the gene matches: 9. This CDR3 is 15 amino acids long. Looked up from germline, CDR1 is LNHDA and CDR2 is SQIVND (reference sequence). This CDR3 is CASSIQRGLEEKLFF. The DNA of the CDR3 is TGTGCCAGTAGTATCCAAAGGGGGCTTGAGGAAAAACTGTTTTTT.

The chain employs TRBV4-1 and TRBJ1-5; 8 nucleotides line up with TRBD1. There are 17 residues in the CDR3. V lost 4 bases and J lost 9; bases outside the gene matches: 17. Germline loops: CDR1 MGHRA, CDR2 YSYEKL. This CDR3 is CASSPPLQGGKEGPQHF. CDR3 in DNA: TGCGCCAGCAGCCCGCCTTTACAGGGGGGCAAAGAAGGGCCCCAGCATTTT.

This clone was detected a few times. The J gene is TRBJ1-1, the V gene TRBV29-1; a possible D gene is TRBD1 (6 bases). The CDR3 is made up of 12 amino acids. Germline V gene lookup returns CDR1 SQVTM and CDR2 ANQGSEA. V lost 7 bases, J lost 7 bases, and 16 bases lay in between. For the CDR3, the DNA is TGCAGCGGAGACAGGAATAGGAATGAAGCTTTCTTT. Translating it yields CSGDRNRNEAFF.

This rearrangement joins TRBV11-2 to TRBJ2-4; D remains ambiguous. This CDR3 is built from 12 residues. The germline V gene encodes CDR1 SGHAT and CDR2 FQNNGV. Trimming removed 1 base from V and 5 bases from J, with 3 bases in between. For the CDR3, the DNA is TGTGCCAGCAGCTTAGGAGAAAACATTCAGTACTTC. Translation: CASSLGENIQYF.

There are a few counts of this clone. This chain uses TRBV14 with TRBJ2-2; no reliable D call. The germline CDR1 and CDR2 sequences are SGHDN and FVKESK. Trimming cost V 0 bases and J 2 bases, with 7 bases left between them. The CDR3 extends over 15 amino acids. The CDR3 region has the DNA TGTGCCAGCAGCCAAGACAGGATCAACACCGGGGAGCTGTTTTTT. Protein product: CASSQDRINTGELFF. Drawing the rest from reference TRBV14 and TRBJ2-2, the complete variable domain is EAGVTQFPSHSVIEKGQTVTLRCDPISGHDNLYWYRRVMGKEIKFLLHFVKESKQDESGMPNNRFLAERTGGTYSTLKVQPAELEDSGVYFCASSQDRINTGELFFGEGSRLTVL.

This clone was observed a handful of times. This chain joins TRBV24-1 and TRBJ2-1; 12 bases map to TRBD2. Germline CDR1 KGHDR, CDR2 SFDVKD. The CDR3 is 17 residues long. V shed 3 bases and J 7 bases; nucleotides not matched to a gene: 9. The DNA for the CDR3 is TGTGCCACCAGTGATCCGCAACTAGCGGGGGGCAGGAATGAGCAGTTCTTC. Protein: CATSDPQLAGGRNEQFF.

The sample holds one count of this clone. The chain employs TRBV10-3 and TRBJ2-3; a possible D gene is TRBD2 (6 bases). The ends were cut back, 7 bases at V and 0 bases at J, with 11 bases in the middle. The CDR3 runs to 14 residues. CDR1 ENHRY and CDR2 SYGVKD come from the germline V gene. The CDR3 DNA reads TGTGCCATCAATACCGCGGGGAGCACAGATACGCAGTATTTT. Its protein is CAINTAGSTDTQYF.

This clone occurred a few times. The chain recombines TRBV9 with TRBJ1-1; weak D call: TRBD1 (5 bases). The V end was cut by 5 bases, the J end by 3 bases, with 11 bases between. This CDR3 spans 13 amino acids. CDR1 SGDLS and CDR2 YYNGEE come from the germline V gene. The CDR3 region is CASSQPGDTEAFF. The CDR3 nucleotides are TGTGCCAGCAGTCAACCGGGGGACACTGAAGCTTTCTTT.

This chain joins TRBV7-6 and TRBJ2-3, with 10 positions matching TRBD2. The CDR3 sequence is 16 residues long. J was trimmed by 3 bases and V by 5 bases; bases with no gene match: 8. From germline, CDR1 is SGHVS and CDR2 FNYEAQ. The CDR3, as DNA: TGTGCCAGCAGCATCCTAGCGGGGGAGGGAACAGATACGCAGTATTTT. Translated, it gives CASSILAGEGTDTQYF.

This chain uses TRBV28 with TRBJ1-5; D remains ambiguous. Germline lookup yields CDR1 MDHEN and CDR2 SYDVKM. Trimming stripped 2 bases from V and 7 bases from J, with 6 bases between. The CDR3 is 12 residues long. CDR3 bases: TGTGCCAGCAGTTTACCCCCACAGCCCCAGCATTTT. Translated, it gives CASSLPPQPQHF.

The CDR3 protein is CASSEALGLAGFGAQYF. Here the CDR3 DNA reads TGTGCCAGCAGTGAAGCTCTTGGACTAGCGGGGTTCGGGGCCCAGTACTTC. The genes are TRBV2 and TRBJ2-5; 12 bases line up with TRBD2. Germline lookup yields CDR1 SNHLY and CDR2 FYNNEI. Germline trimming cut 0 bases from V and 9 bases from J; bases unmatched to any gene: 11. The CDR3 length is 17 residues.

V is TRBV18 and J is TRBJ2-2; no firm D call. The V end lost 6 bases, the J end lost 3 bases, and 11 bases lay between the germline ends. From germline, CDR1 is KGHSH and CDR2 LQKENI. The CDR3 has 14 residues. CDR3 region: CASSLLQDTGELFF. As DNA, the CDR3 is TGTGCCAGCTCCCTCCTCCAGGACACCGGGGAGCTGTTTTTT.

J is TRBJ2-2 and V is TRBV5-4; 8 nucleotides agree with TRBD1. The CDR3 extends over 17 amino acids. Per the germline V gene, CDR1 is SGHNT and CDR2 is YYREEE (reference sequence). V was pared by 1 base and J by 5 bases, with 10 bases of the junction left unmatched. CDR3 nucleotides: TGTGCCAGCAGCTTGCCTAACCCCAGGGGGCGGACCGGGGAGCTGTTTTTT. It specifies CASSLPNPRGRTGELFF.

The rearrangement links TRBV6-1 to TRBJ2-1, with a possible D match to TRBD2 (6 bases). The CDR3 contains 15 residues. Germline lookup yields CDR1 MNHNS and CDR2 SASEGT. Trimming took off 3 bases at V and 7 bases at J, with 16 bases between the two ends. CDR3 protein: CASSEGRRGRNEQFF. CDR3 nucleotides: TGTGCCAGCAGTGAGGGTCGGCGGGGTAGGAATGAGCAGTTCTTC.

This clone was seen only a few times. The chain recombines TRBV2 with TRBJ1-5, with D possibly matching TRBD1 (6 bases). This CDR3 has 13 amino acids. CDR1 and CDR2 from the germline V gene are SNHLY and FYNNEI. V was pared by 11 bases and J by 7 bases, with 18 bases between. The CDR3 loop is CAGRGGAGQPQHF. The CDR3 DNA reads TGTGCCGGCCGGGGGGGCGCAGGGCAGCCCCAGCATTTT.

This clone came up a few times. The chain carries TRBV6-5 and TRBJ1-3; tentative D call: TRBD1 (5 bases). Trimming removed 10 bases from V and 0 bases from J, with 10 bases in between. Germline V lookup: CDR1 MNHEY, CDR2 SVGAGI. The CDR3 is 13 residues long. Here the CDR3 DNA reads TGTGCCACTCGACAGCGCTCTGGAAACACCATATATTTT. Amino acids: CATRQRSGNTIYF.

This sequence joins TRBV30 and TRBJ1-6; 8 nucleotides match TRBD1. The germline V gene encodes CDR1 GTSNPN and CDR2 SVGIG (reference sequence). This CDR3 contains 14 residues. J lost 9 bases, V lost 1 base, and 5 bases had no gene match. CDR3 loop: CAWSAGTGGSPLHF. CDR3 in DNA: TGTGCCTGGAGTGCCGGGACAGGAGGTTCACCCCTCCACTTT. Drawing the rest from reference TRBV30 and TRBJ1-6, the complete variable domain is SQTIHQWPATLVQPVGSPLSLECTVEGTSNPNLYWYRQAAGRGLQLLFYSVGIGQISSEVPQNLSASRPQDRQFILSSKKLLLSDSGFYLCAWSAGTGGSPLHFGNGTRLTVT.

This chain links TRBV11-2 with TRBJ1-1, with D possibly matching TRBD1 (6 bases). Germline V gene lookup returns CDR1 SGHAT and CDR2 FQNNGV. CDR3 length: 15 amino acids. Trimming shortened V by 4 bases and J by 6 bases, and 18 bases separated the two germline ends. CDR3 bases: TGTGCCAGCAGCTCAGGAAAAGGGGGACCTGCTGAAGCTTTCTTT. This codes for CASSSGKGGPAEAFF.